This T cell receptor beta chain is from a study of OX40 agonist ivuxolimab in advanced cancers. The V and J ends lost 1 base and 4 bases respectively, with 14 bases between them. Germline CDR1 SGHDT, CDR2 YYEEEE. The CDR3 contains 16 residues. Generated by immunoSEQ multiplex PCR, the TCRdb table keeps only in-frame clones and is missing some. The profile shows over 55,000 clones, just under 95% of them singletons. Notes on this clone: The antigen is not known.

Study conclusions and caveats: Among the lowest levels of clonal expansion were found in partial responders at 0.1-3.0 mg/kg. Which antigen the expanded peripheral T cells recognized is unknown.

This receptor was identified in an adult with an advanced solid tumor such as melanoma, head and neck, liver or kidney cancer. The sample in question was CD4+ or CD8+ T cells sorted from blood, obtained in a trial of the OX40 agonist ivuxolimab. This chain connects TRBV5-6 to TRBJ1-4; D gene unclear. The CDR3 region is CASSLWVPEYNEKLFF. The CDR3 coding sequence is TGTGCCAGCAGCTTGTGGGTCCCGGAGTATAATGAAAAACTGTTTTTT.